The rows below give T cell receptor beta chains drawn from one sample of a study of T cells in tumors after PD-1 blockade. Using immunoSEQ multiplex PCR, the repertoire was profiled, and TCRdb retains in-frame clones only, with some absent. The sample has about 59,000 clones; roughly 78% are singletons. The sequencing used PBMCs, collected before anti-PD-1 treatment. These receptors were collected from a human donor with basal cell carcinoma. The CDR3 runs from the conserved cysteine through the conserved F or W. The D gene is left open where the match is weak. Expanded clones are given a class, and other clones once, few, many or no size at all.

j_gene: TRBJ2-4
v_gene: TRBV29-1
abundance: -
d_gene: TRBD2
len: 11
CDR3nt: TGCAGCGTTGGAAGCGGGGGTATTCAGTACTTC
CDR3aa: CSVGSGGIQYF

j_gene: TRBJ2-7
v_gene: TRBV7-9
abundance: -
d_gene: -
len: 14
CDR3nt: TGTGCCAGCAGCTTAGAAGGGGGTACCTACGAGCAGTACTTC
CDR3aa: CASSLEGGTYEQYF

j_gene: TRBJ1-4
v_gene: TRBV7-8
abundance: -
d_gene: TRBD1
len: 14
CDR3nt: TGTGCCAGCACTTACGGGGGAGGGGACAGAAAACTGTTTTTT
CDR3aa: CASTYGGGDRKLFF

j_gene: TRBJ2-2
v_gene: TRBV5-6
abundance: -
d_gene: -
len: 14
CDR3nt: TGTGCCAGCAGCAGGGGAGCCGATACCGGGGAGCTGTTTTTT
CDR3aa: CASSRGADTGELFF

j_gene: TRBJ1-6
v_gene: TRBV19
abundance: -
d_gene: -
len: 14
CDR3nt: TGTGCCAGTACTCAGGGGTGGGGAAATTCACCCCTCCACTTT
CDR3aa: CASTQGWGNSPLHF

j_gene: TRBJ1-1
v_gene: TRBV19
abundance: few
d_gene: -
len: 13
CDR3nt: TGTGCCAGTAGTATAGGGAGGGCAGCCGAAGCTTTCTTT
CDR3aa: CASSIGRAAEAFF

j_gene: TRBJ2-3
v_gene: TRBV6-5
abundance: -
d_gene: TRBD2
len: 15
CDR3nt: TGTGCCAGCAGAATGATAGCGGGGGGGGCAGATACGCAGTATTTT
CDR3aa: CASRMIAGGADTQYF

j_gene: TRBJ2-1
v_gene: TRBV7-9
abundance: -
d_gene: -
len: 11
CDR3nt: TGTGCCAGCAGCCGGAGCGGTGAGCAGTTCTTC
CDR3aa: CASSRSGEQFF

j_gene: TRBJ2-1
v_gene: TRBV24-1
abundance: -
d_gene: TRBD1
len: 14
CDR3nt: TGTGCCACCAGTGTCTCGGGACAGGAAAATGAGCAGTTCTTC
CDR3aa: CATSVSGQENEQFF

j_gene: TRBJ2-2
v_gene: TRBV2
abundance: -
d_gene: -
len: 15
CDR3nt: TGTGCCAGCAGTGAAGACAGGGCGAACACCGGGGAGCTGTTTTTT
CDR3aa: CASSEDRANTGELFF

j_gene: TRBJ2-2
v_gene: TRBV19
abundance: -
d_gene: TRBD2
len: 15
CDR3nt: TGTGCCACGATAGGGGCGGGGGGGAACACCGGGGAGCTGTTTTTT
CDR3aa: CATIGAGGNTGELFF

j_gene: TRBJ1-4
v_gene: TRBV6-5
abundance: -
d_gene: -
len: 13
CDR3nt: TGTGCCAGCAGTTACGGCCAGGGCGAAAAACTGTTTTTT
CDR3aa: CASSYGQGEKLFF

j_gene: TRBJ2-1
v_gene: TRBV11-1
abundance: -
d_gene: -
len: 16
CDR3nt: TGTGCCAGCAGCTTCCTTGGGGGGGGGCCCAAGGGTGAGCAGTTCTTC
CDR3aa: CASSFLGGGPKGEQFF

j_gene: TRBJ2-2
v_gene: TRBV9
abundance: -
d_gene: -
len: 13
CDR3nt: TGTGCCAGCAGCGTTACAGGCACCGGGGAGCTGTTTTTT
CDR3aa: CASSVTGTGELFF

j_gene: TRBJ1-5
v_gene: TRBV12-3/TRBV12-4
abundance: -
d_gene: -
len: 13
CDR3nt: TGTGCCAGCAGTTTAGAAACCATTCAGCCCCAGCATTTT
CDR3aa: CASSLETIQPQHF

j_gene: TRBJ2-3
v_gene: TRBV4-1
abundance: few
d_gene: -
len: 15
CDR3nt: TGCGCCAGCAGCCTCCGGGACCACGTCCCAGATACGCAGTATTTT
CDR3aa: CASSLRDHVPDTQYF

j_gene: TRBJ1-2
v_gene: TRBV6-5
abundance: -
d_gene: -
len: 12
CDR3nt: TGTGCCAGCACAGGGAGGGTCGATGGCTACACCTTC
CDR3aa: CASTGRVDGYTF

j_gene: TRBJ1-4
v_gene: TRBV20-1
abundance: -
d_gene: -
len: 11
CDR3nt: TGCAGTGCTAGAGAGGGAGAAAAACTGTTTTTT
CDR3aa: CSAREGEKLFF

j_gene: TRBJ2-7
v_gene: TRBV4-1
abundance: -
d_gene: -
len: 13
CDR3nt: TGCGCCAGCAGCCAACAGCAGGCCTACGAGCAGTACTTC
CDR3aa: CASSQQQAYEQYF

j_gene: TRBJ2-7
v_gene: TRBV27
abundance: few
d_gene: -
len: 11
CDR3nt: TGTGCCAGCAGTTACCGAGGGGAGCAGTACTTC
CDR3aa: CASSYRGEQYF

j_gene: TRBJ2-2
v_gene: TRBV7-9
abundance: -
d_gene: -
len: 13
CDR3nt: TGTGCCAGCAGTACAGGGAACACCGGGGAGCTGTTTTTT
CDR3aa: CASSTGNTGELFF

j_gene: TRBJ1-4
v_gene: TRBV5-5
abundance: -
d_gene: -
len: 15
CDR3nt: TGTGCCAGCAGCTTGGAGCCCCCAACTAATGAAAAACTGTTTTTT
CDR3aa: CASSLEPPTNEKLFF

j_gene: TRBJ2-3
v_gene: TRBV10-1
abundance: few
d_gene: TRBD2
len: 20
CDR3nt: TGCGCCAGCAGTTCCGGGACTAGCGGGGTCTGGACACATTACACAGATACGCAGTATTTT
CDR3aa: CASSSGTSGVWTHYTDTQYF

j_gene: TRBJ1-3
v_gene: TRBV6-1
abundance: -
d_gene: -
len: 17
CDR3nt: TGTGCCAGCAGTGAATCGGGAAGGGGACCCTCTGGAAACACCATATATTTT
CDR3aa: CASSESGRGPSGNTIYF

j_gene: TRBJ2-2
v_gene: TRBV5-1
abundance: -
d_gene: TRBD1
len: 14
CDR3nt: TGCGCCAGCAGTGGGACAGGGATCCCCGGGGAGCTGTTTTTT
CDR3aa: CASSGTGIPGELFF

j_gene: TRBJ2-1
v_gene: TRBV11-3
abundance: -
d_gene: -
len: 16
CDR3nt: TGTGCCAGCAGCTTAGGGGGGCTAGCATCCTACAATGAGCAGTTCTTC
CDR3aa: CASSLGGLASYNEQFF

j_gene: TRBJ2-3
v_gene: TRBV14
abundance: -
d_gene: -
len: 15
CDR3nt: TGTGCCAGCAGCCAAGCCGGATTGGTGGGGGATACGCAGTATTTT
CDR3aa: CASSQAGLVGDTQYF

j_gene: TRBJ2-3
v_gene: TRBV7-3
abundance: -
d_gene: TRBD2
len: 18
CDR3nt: TGTGCCAGCAGCCCCTCTCCGAACCTAGCGGGGGGCCCACGTACGCAGTATTTT
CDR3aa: CASSPSPNLAGGPRTQYF

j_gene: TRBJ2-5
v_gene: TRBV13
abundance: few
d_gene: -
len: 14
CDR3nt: TGTGCCAGCAGCATAGGGGTTCAGTCAGAGACCCAGTACTTC
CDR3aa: CASSIGVQSETQYF

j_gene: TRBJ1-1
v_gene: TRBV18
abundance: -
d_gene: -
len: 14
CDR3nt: TGTGCCAGCTCACCGGGCCAAATGAACACTGAAGCTTTCTTT
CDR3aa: CASSPGQMNTEAFF

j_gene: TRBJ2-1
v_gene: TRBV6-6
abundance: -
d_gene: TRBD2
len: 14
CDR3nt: TGTGCCAGCAGTTACCGGCTAGCGGGTTATGAGCAGTTCTTC
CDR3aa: CASSYRLAGYEQFF

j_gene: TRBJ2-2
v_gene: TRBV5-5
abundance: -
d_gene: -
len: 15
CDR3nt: TGTGCCGGCAGCCACTCGAACACGGGACCCGGGGAGCTGTTTTTT
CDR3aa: CAGSHSNTGPGELFF

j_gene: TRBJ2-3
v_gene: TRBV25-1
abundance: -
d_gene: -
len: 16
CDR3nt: TGTGCCAGCAGTGAATATCAAGACAGGCTCGCAGATACGCAGTATTTT
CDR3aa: CASSEYQDRLADTQYF

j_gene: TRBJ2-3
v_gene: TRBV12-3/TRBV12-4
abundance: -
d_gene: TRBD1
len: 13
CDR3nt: TGTGCCAGCAGGCGGACAGGGGTAGATACGCAGTATTTT
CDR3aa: CASRRTGVDTQYF

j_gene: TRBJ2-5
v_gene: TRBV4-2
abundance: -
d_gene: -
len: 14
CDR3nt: TGTGCCAGCAGCCAAGATGGCAGGGTAGAGACCCAGTACTTC
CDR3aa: CASSQDGRVETQYF

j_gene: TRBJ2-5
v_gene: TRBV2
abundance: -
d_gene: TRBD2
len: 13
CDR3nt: TGTGCCAGTACCCTCGGGACTAGCGGGGGAGATGACTTC
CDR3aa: CASTLGTSGGDDF

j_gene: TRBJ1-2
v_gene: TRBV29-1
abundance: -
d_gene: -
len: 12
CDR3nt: TGCAGCTCGTGGACAGCCCTCTATGGCTACACCTTC
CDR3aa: CSSWTALYGYTF

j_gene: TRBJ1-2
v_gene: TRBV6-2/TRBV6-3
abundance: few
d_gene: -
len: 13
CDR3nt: TGTGCCAGCAGCCAGACAGGCCTCTATGGCTACACCTTC
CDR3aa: CASSQTGLYGYTF

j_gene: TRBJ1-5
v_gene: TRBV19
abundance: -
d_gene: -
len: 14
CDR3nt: TGTGCCAGTAGTCCGTTAGAGGGCAATCAGCCCCAGCATTTT
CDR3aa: CASSPLEGNQPQHF

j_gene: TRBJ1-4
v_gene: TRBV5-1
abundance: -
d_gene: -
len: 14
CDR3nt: TGCGCCAGCAGCTTCGGGGGGACGGATGAAAAACTGTTTTTT
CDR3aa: CASSFGGTDEKLFF

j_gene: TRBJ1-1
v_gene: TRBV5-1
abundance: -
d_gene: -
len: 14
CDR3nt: TGCGCCAGCAGCTTGGAGGAGGGAAGAGCTGAAGCTTTCTTT
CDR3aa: CASSLEEGRAEAFF

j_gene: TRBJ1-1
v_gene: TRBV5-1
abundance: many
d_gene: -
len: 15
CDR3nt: TGCGCCAGCAGCTTGGATTTGGGCATGAACACTGAAGCTTTCTTT
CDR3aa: CASSLDLGMNTEAFF